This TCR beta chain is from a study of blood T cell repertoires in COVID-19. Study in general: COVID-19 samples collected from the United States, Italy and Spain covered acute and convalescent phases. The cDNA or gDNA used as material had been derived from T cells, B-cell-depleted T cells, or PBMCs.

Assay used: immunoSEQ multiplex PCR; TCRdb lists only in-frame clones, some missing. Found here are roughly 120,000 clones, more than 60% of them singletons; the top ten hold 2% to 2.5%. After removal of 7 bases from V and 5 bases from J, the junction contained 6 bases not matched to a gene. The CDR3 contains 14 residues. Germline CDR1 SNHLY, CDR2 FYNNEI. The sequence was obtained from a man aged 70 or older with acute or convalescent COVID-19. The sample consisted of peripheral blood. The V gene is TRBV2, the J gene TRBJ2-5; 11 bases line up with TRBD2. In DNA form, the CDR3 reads TGTGCCAGCAATCTAGCGGGGGGAGGGGAGACCCAGTACTTC. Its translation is CASNLAGGGETQYF.